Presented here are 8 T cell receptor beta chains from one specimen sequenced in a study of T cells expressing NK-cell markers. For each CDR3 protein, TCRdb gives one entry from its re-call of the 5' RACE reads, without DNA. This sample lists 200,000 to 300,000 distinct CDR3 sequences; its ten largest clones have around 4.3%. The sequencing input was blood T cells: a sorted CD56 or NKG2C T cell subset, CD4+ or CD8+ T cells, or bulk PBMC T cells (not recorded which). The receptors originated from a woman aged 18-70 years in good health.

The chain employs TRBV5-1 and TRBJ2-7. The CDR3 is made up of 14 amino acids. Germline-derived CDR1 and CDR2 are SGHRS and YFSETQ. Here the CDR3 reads CASSLGPQFYEQYF. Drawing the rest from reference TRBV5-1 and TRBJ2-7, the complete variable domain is KAGVTQTPRYLIKTRGQQVTLSCSPISGHRSVSWYQQTPGQGLQFLFEYFSETQRNKGNFPGRFSGRQFSNSRSEMNVSTLELGDSALYLCASSLGPQFYEQYFGPGTRLTVT.

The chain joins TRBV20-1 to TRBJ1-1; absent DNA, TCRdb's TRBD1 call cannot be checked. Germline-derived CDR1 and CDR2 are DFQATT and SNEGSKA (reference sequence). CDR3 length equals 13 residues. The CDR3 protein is CSAREGVYTEAFF.

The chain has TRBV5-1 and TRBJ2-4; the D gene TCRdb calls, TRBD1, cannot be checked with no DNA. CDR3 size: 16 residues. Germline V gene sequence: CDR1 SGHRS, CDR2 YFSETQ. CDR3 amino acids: CASSGAGGEVKNIQYF.

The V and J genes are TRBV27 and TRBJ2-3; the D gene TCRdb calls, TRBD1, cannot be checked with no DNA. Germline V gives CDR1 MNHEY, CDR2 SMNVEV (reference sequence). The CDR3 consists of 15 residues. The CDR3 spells CASREDMAGFDTQYF.

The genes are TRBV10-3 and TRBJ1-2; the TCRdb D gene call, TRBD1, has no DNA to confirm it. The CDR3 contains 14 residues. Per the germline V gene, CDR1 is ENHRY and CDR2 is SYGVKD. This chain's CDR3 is CAISELGGLYGYTF.

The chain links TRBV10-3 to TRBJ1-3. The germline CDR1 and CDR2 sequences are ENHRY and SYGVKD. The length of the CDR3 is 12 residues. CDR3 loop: CAISGTGNTIYF.

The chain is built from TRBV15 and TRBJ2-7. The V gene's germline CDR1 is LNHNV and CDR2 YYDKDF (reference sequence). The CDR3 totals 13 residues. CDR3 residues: CATSREPTSEQYF.

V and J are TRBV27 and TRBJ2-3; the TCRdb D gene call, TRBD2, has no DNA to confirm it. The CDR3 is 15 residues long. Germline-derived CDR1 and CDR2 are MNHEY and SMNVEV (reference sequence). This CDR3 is CASSLQKRGADTQYF.